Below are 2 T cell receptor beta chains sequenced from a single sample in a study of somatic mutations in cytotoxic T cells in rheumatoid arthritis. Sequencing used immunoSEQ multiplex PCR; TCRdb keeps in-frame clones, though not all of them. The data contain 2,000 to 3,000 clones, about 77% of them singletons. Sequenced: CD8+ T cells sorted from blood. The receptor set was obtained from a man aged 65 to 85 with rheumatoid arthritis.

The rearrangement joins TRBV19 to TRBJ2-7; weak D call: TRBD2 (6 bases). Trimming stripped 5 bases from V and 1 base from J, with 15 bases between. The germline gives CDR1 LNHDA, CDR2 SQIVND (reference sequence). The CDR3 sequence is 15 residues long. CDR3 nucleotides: TGTGCCAGTAGTTGGAGGGATCATTCTTCCTACGAGCAGTACTTC. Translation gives CASSWRDHSSYEQYF.

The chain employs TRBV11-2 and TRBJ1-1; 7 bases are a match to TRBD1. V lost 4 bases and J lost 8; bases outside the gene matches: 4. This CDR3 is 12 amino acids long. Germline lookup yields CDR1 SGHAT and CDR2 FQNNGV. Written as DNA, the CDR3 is TGTGCCAGCAGCTCCACGGACAGGGAAGCTTTCTTT. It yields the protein CASSSTDREAFF.